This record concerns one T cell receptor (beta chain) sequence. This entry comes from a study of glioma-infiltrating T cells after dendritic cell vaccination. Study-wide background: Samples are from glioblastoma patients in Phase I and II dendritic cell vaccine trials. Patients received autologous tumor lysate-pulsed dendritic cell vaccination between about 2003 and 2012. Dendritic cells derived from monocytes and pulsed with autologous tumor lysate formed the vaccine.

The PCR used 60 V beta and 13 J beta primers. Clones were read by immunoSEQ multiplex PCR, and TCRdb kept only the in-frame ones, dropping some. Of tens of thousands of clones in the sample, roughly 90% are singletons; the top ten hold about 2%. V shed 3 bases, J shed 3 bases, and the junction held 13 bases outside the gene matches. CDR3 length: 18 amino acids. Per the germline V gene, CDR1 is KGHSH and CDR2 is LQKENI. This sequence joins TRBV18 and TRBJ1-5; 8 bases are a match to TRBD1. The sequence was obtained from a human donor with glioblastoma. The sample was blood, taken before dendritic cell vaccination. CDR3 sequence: CASSPRAGGSENNQPQHF. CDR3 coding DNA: TGTGCCAGCTCACCCCGGGCAGGGGGCTCCGAGAACAATCAGCCCCAGCATTTT.